What follows are 6 T cell receptor beta chains derived from one specimen sequenced in a study of CD8 T cells in ankylosing spondylitis. Study-wide findings and caveats: Blood from ankylosing spondylitis patients appeared to carry a characteristic roughly 8-variant TCR beta motif.

Their target antigens are unknown. TCRdb called the 5' RACE reads again in MiXCR, with one record for every CDR3 protein. This sample has over 700,000 distinct CDR3 sequences, with 15% to 20% found just once. Sequencing was carried out using blood, either unsorted or a sorted T cell fraction (not recorded which). These receptors originate from a male donor with ankylosing spondylitis.

This clonotype was seen many times. The V and J genes are TRBV12-3 or TRBV12-4 and TRBJ1-1; D gene unclear. CDR3 size: 16 residues. The V end lost 5 bases, the J end lost 0 bases, and 16 bases lay between the germline ends. The chain's CDR3 is CASSPPGRVMNTEAFF. In DNA, the CDR3 is TGTGCCAGCAGTCCTCCAGGAAGAGTCATGAACACTGAAGCTTTCTTT.

The gene calls are TRBV20-1 and TRBJ1-4; D is perhaps TRBD1 (6 bases). The germline V gene encodes CDR1 DFQATT and CDR2 SNEGSKA (reference sequence). The V end lost 0 bases, the J end lost 8 bases, and 16 bases lay between the germline ends. This CDR3 is 15 amino acids long. CDR3 residues: CSARDAGGAGEKLFF. CDR3 nucleotide sequence: TGCAGTGCTAGAGATGCCGGGGGCGCTGGCGAAAAACTGTTTTTT.

This clonotype has more than one count but fewer than ten. Here the CDR3 DNA reads TGTGCCAGCAGCTTAAAGATTGGAGGGGACACAGATACGCAGTATTTT. This gives the protein CASSLKIGGDTDTQYF. J is TRBJ2-3 and V is TRBV7-9; maybe TRBD2 (6 bases). Germline CDR1 SEHNR, CDR2 FQNEAQ (reference sequence). Trimming shortened V by 2 bases and J by 2 bases, and 14 bases separated the two germline ends. The CDR3 runs 16 residues.

This clonotype was counted only a few times. The chain carries TRBV4-2 and TRBJ2-2, with 8 bases matching TRBD1. This CDR3 region has 17 residues. V shed 4 bases, J shed 0 bases, and the junction held 7 bases outside the gene matches. The germline gives CDR1 LGHNA, CDR2 YNFKEQ. In DNA form, the CDR3 reads TGTGCCAGCAGCCTTTTCGGACAGGGCGCGAACACCGGGGAGCTGTTTTTT. Its translation: CASSLFGQGANTGELFF.

The chain uses TRBV12-3 or TRBV12-4 and TRBJ1-1; D remains unclear. Trimming took 3 bases from V and 8 from J, leaving 10 bases between them. CDR3 size: 12 residues. For the CDR3, the DNA is TGTGCCAGCAGTTTTCAACAGCTAGAAGCTTTCTTT. Protein: CASSFQQLEAFF.

CDR3 DNA: TGTGCCAGCACTCCGTGGACAGGGGGCACAGATACGCAGTATTTT. Protein sequence: CASTPWTGGTDTQYF. The chain recombines TRBV2 with TRBJ2-3, with 9 bases identical to TRBD1. In germline, CDR1 is SNHLY, CDR2 FYNNEI. With 7 bases clipped from V and 1 base from J, the junction kept 6 bases outside the gene matches. The CDR3 has 15 residues. The whole variable domain, filled in from reference TRBV2 and TRBJ2-3, reads EPEVTQTPSHQVTQMGQEVILRCVPISNHLYFYWYRQILGQKVEFLVSFYNNEISEKSEIFDDQFSVERPDGSNFTLKIRSTKLEDSAMYFCASTPWTGGTDTQYFGPGTRLTVL.